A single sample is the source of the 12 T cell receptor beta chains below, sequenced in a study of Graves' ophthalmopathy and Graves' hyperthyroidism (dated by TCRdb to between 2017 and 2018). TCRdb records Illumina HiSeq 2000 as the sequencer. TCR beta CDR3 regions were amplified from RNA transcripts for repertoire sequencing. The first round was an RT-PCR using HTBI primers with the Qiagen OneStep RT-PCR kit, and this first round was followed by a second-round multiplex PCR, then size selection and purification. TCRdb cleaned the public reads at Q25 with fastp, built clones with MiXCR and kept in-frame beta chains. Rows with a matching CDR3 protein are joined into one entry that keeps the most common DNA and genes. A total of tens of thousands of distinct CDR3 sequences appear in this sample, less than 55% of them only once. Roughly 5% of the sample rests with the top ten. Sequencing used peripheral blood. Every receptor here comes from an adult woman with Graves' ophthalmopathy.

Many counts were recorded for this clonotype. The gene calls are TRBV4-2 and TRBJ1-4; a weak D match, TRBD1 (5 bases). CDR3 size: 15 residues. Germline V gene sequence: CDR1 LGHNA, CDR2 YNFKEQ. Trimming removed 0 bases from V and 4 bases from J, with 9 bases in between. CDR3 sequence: CASSQDRGVNEKLFF. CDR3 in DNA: TGTGCCAGCAGCCAAGATAGAGGGGTTAATGAAAAACTGTTTTTT.

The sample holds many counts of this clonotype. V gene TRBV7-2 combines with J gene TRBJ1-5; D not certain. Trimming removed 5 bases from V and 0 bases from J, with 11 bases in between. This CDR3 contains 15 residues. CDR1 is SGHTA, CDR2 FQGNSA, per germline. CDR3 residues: CASSPGQYSNQPQHF. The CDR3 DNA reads TGTGCCAGCAGCCCCGGGCAGTATAGCAATCAGCCCCAGCATTTT.

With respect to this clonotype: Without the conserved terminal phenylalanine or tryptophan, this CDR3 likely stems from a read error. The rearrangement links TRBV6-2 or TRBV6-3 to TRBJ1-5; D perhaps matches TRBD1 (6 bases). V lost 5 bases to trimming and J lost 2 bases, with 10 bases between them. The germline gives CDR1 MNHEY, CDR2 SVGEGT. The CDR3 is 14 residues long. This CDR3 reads CASSRTACNQPQHL. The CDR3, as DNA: TGTGCCAGCAGTAGGACAGCGTGCAATCAGCCCCAGCATCTT.

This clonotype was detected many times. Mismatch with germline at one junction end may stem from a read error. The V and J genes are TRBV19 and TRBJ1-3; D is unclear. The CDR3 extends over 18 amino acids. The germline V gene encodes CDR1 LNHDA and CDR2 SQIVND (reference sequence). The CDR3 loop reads CASSIALGRASSGSTIYF. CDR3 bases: TGTGCCAGTAGTATAGCCCTCGGAAGGGCGAGCTCTGGAAGCACCATATATTTT.

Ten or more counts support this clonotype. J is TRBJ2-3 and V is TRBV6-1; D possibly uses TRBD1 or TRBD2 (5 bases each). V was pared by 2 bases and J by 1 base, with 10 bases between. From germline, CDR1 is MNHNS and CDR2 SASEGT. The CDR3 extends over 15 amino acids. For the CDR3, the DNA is TGTGCCAGCAGTGAACACAGGCGGGGCACAGATACGCAGTATTTT. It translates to CASSEHRRGTDTQYF.

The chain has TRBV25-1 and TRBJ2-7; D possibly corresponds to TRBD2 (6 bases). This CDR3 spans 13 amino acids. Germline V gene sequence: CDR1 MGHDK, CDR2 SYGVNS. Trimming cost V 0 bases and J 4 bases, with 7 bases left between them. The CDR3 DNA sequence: TGTGCCAGCAGTGAATATGGGGGGTACGAGCAGTACTTC. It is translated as CASSEYGGYEQYF.

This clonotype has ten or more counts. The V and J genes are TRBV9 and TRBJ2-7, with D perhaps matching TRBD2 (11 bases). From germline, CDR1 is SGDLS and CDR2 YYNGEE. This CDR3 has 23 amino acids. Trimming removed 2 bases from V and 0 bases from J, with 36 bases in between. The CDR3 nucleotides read TGTGCCAGCAGCGTGGGACAGGGGTCAGGACTAGCGGGCAACACCCCCTCCTCCTACGAGCAGTACTTC. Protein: CASSVGQGSGLAGNTPSSYEQYF.

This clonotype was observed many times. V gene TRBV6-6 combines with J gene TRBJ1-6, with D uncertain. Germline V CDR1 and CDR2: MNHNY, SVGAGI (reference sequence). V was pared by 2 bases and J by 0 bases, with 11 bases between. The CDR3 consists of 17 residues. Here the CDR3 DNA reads TGTGCCAGCAGTTACGAATCCGGGAGCTCCTATAATTCACCCCTCCACTTT. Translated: CASSYESGSSYNSPLHF.

CDR3: CASSLGISGNTF. The CDR3 nucleotides read TGCGCCAGCAGCTTGGGCATCTCTGGAAACACCTTC. The chain carries TRBV5-1 and TRBJ1-2, with D hard to call. Trimming took off 0 bases at V and 12 bases at J, with 12 bases between the two ends. CDR3 size: 12 residues. Germline CDR1 SGHRS, CDR2 YFSETQ. Full variable domain (outside the CDR3, taken from reference TRBV5-1 and TRBJ1-2): KAGVTQTPRYLIKTRGQQVTLSCSPISGHRSVSWYQQTPGQGLQFLFEYFSETQRNKGNFPGRFSGRQFSNSRSEMNVSTLELGDSALYLCASSLGISGNTFGSGTRLTVV.

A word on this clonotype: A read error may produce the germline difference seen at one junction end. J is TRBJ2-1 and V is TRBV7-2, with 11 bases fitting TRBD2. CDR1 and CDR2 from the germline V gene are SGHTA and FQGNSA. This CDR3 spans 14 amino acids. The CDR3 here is CASSLAGGASEQFF. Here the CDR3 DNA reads TGTGCCAGCAGTTTAGCGGGGGGGGCCTCTGAGCAGTTCTTC.

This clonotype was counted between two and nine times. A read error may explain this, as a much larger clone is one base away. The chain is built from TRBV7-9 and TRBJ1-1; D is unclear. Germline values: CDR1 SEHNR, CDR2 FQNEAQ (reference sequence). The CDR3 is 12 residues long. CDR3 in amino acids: CAGSLLADQAFF. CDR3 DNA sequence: TGTGCCGGCAGCTTGTTGGCAGATCAAGCTTTCTTT.

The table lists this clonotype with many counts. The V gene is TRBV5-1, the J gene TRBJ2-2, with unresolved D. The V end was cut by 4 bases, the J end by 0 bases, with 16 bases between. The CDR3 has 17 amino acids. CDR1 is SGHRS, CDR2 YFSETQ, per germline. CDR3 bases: TGCGCCAGCAGCCTCCAGCTAGTGGTCGCGAACACCGGGGAGCTGTTTTTT. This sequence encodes CASSLQLVVANTGELFF.